These 17 T cell receptor beta chains were sequenced from one sample in a study of blood T cell repertoires in COVID-19. TCRdb keeps only in-frame clones here, not all; method: immunoSEQ multiplex PCR. Here the sample spans approximately 490,000 clones, around 85% being singletons. The sample consisted of PBMCs or T cells enriched from blood (not recorded which). The receptors were gathered from a woman aged 60-70 years who had recovered from COVID-19.

The chain carries TRBV6-1 and TRBJ1-1; a possible D gene is TRBD1 (5 bases). The CDR3 extends over 14 amino acids. V lost 3 bases and J 7 bases, leaving 15 bases between the germline ends. Germline CDR1 MNHNS, CDR2 SASEGT. CDR3 DNA sequence: TGTGCCAGCAGTGACGCGGGACGGAACCATGAAGCTTTCTTT. Its translation is CASSDAGRNHEAFF.

The chain has TRBV27 and TRBJ2-7; D gene unclear. Germline V gives CDR1 MNHEY, CDR2 SMNVEV (reference sequence). Trimming removed 2 bases at V and 2 bases at J, with 10 bases between. CDR3 length equals 14 residues. Written as DNA, the CDR3 is TGTGCCAGCAGTTTAGGTGGTCAGACCTACGAGCAGTACTTC. Residues: CASSLGGQTYEQYF.

The chain is built from TRBV3-1 (or the pseudogene TRBV3-2) and TRBJ1-1; no reliable D call. The CDR3 totals 14 residues. V lost 7 bases and J lost 1, with 13 bases in between. From germline, CDR1 is LGHDT and CDR2 YNNKEL (reference sequence). CDR3 nucleotides: TGTGCCAGCACCCCCTGGGGAGGGAACACTGAAGCTTTCTTT. It specifies CASTPWGGNTEAFF.

The chain employs TRBV28 and TRBJ2-7, with D perhaps TRBD2 (6 bases). The V and J ends lost 5 bases and 7 bases respectively, with 15 bases between them. This CDR3 has 13 amino acids. CDR1 MDHEN and CDR2 SYDVKM come from the germline V gene. CDR3 nucleotides: TGTGCCAGCAGTGATACTAGCTTGGGGGAGCAGTACGTC. Protein: CASSDTSLGEQYV.

This chain joins TRBV27 and TRBJ1-4, with D hard to call. Germline CDR1 is MNHEY and CDR2 is SMNVEV (reference sequence). The germline V and J ends were trimmed by 6 bases and 8 bases, with 13 bases remaining between them. This CDR3 spans 13 amino acids. In nucleotides, the CDR3 is TGTGCCAGCAGCCGGGGAAAAGGGGAAAAACTGTTTTTT. As protein: CASSRGKGEKLFF. Combining the CDR3 with reference TRBV27 and TRBJ1-4 gives the whole variable domain EAQVTQNPRYLITVTGKKLTVTCSQNMNHEYMSWYRQDPGLGLRQIYYSMNVEVTDKGDVPEGYKVSRKEKRNFPLILESPSPNQTSLYFCASSRGKGEKLFFGSGTQLSVL.

This clone was counted only a few times. The rearrangement links TRBV4-1 to TRBJ2-3, with 14 positions matching TRBD2. The ends lost 1 base at V and 3 bases at J; junction bases unmatched: 9. This CDR3 comprises 19 residues. Germline V CDR1 and CDR2: MGHRA, YSYEKL. CDR3 DNA sequence: TGCGCCAGCAGCCAAGGACGACTAGCGGGGGGGCGCGCGACAGATACGCAGTATTTT. Translating gives CASSQGRLAGGRATDTQYF.

The chain recombines TRBV11-2 with TRBJ2-3; 9 nucleotides match TRBD2. The CDR3 covers 16 residues. CDR1 and CDR2 (germline): SGHAT, FQNNGV. Trimming at V came to 3 bases and at J to 1 base, leaving 5 bases not matched to a gene. CDR3 bases: TGTGCCAGCAGCTTTTTGGGACTAGCTCGCACAGATACGCAGTATTTT. Translated: CASSFLGLARTDTQYF.

The rearrangement joins TRBV4-2 to TRBJ1-3, with D perhaps matching TRBD1 (5 bases). Germline-derived CDR1 and CDR2 are LGHNA and YNFKEQ. The CDR3 spans 16 residues. V lost 3 bases, J lost 0 bases, and 12 bases lay in between. The CDR3 nucleotides are TGTGCCAGCAGCCAGGAGGGGACGGACTCTGGAAACACCATATATTTT. It translates to CASSQEGTDSGNTIYF.

The V gene is TRBV5-1, the J gene TRBJ2-3; 7 bases align to TRBD1. This CDR3 comprises 13 residues. V lost 1 base to trimming and J lost 6 bases; unmatched junction nucleotides: 2. The V gene's germline CDR1 is SGHRS and CDR2 YFSETQ. CDR3 region: CASSLRQGDTQYF. For the CDR3, the DNA is TGCGCCAGCAGCTTGCGACAGGGCGATACGCAGTATTTT.

The chain recombines TRBV2 with TRBJ1-6; 7 bases align to TRBD1. The CDR3 extends over 14 amino acids. Germline CDR1 SNHLY, CDR2 FYNNEI. Germline trimming cut 6 bases from V and 11 bases from J; bases unmatched to any gene: 10. The CDR3 here is CASRTGPERTPLHF. Here the CDR3 DNA reads TGTGCCAGCAGGACAGGGCCGGAGAGGACACCCCTCCACTTT.

J is TRBJ1-1 and V is TRBV19; tentatively, D is TRBD1 (5 bases). The CDR3 is made up of 14 amino acids. Germline V gene lookup returns CDR1 LNHDA and CDR2 SQIVND (reference sequence). The V end lost 3 bases, the J end lost 5 bases, and 13 bases lay between the germline ends. The CDR3 bases are TGTGCCAGTAGTATTGTTTCTCAGGGAACTGAAGCTTTCTTT. It specifies CASSIVSQGTEAFF.

The chain joins TRBV3-1 (or the pseudogene TRBV3-2) to TRBJ1-4, with TRBD1 as a possible D gene (6 bases). Deletions cut 2 bases from V and 3 bases from J, with 10 bases between. The CDR3 has 15 residues. CDR1 LGHDT and CDR2 YNNKEL come from the germline V gene (reference sequence). Here the CDR3 reads CASSQRGAANEKLFF. CDR3 nucleotide sequence: TGTGCCAGCAGCCAACGGGGGGCAGCTAATGAAAAACTGTTTTTT.

The rearrangement joins TRBV9 to TRBJ1-2; 8 nucleotides line up with TRBD1. After removal of 0 bases from V and 4 bases from J, the junction contained 8 bases not matched to a gene. The CDR3 is 16 residues long. CDR1 is SGDLS, CDR2 YYNGEE, per germline. CDR3 residues: CASSVDLTGDPYGYTF. The CDR3 DNA sequence: TGTGCCAGCAGCGTAGATTTGACAGGGGACCCCTATGGCTACACCTTC.

The genes are TRBV19 and TRBJ1-5, with D possibly being TRBD1 (5 bases). CDR1 is LNHDA, CDR2 SQIVND, per germline (reference sequence). CDR3 length equals 16 residues. Trimming took 9 bases from V and 2 from J, leaving 20 bases between them. CDR3: CASTNPREIGNQPQHF. The CDR3 DNA reads as TGTGCCAGCACCAACCCCAGGGAAATTGGCAATCAGCCCCAGCATTTT.

This clone has only a few counts. The genes are TRBV6-6 and TRBJ2-3, with TRBD2 identical over 7 bases. Germline-derived CDR1 and CDR2 are MNHNY and SVGAGI (reference sequence). V lost 4 bases to trimming and J lost 0 bases; unmatched junction nucleotides: 7. This CDR3 spans 16 amino acids. This CDR3 reads CASSSFSGYSTDTQYF. The DNA for the CDR3 is TGTGCCAGCAGTTCCTTTAGCGGGTACAGCACAGATACGCAGTATTTT.

The rearrangement uses TRBV21-1 and TRBJ2-7; the table's D call, TRBD2, has no DNA check behind it. TRBV21-1 has pseudogene status. This CDR3 region has 17 residues. The CDR3 DNA is TGTGCCAGCAGCAAATTTAGGAGGCTAGCGGGCTCCTACGAGCAGTACGTC. Encoded protein: CASSKFRRLAGSYEQYV.

The gene calls are TRBV5-1 and TRBJ2-3; 8 bases match TRBD1. CDR3 length: 16 residues. Trimming cost V 0 bases and J 3 bases; bases outside gene matches: 6. CDR1 is SGHRS, CDR2 YFSETQ, per germline. The CDR3 sequence: CASSLDPTGDTDTQYF. Here the CDR3 DNA reads TGCGCCAGCAGCTTGGACCCGACAGGGGATACAGATACGCAGTATTTT.